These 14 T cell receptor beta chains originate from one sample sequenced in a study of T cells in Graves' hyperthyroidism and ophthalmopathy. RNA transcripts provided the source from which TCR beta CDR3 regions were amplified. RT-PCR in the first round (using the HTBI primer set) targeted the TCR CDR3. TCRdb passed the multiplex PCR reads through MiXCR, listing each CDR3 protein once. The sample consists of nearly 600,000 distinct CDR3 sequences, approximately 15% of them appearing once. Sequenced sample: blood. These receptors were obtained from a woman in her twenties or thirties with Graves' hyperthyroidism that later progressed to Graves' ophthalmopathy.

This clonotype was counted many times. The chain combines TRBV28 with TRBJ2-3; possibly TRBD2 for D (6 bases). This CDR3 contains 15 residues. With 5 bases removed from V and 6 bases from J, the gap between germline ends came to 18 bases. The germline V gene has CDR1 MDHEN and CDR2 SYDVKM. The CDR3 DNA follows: TGTGCCAGCAGTCAACAGCGGGCCTCCACGGATACGCAGTATTTT. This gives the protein CASSQQRASTDTQYF.

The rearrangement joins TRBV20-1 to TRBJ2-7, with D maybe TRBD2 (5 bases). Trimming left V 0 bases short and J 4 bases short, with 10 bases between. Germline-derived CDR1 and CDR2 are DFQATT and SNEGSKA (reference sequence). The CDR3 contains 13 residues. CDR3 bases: TGCAGTGCTAGAGAAGGGAGCGATTACGAGCAGTACTTC. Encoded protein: CSAREGSDYEQYF.

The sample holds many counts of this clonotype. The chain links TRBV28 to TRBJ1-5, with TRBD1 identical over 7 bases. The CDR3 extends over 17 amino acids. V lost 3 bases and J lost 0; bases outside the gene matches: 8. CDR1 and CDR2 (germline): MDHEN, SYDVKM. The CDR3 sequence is CASSFGDSHYSNQPQHF. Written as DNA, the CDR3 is TGTGCCAGCAGTTTCGGGGACAGCCATTATAGCAATCAGCCCCAGCATTTT.

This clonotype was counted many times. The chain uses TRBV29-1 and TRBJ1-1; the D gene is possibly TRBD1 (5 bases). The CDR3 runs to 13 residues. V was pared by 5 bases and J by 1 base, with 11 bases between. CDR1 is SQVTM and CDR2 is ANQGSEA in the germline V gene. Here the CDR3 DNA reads TGCAGCGTTATGACAGTGAGGAACACTGAAGCTTTCTTT. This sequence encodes CSVMTVRNTEAFF.

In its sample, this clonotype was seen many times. The CDR3 bases are TGTGCCAGCAGTCGACAGGATGGCTACACCTTC. Translating gives CASSRQDGYTF. The chain carries TRBV2 and TRBJ1-2, with D possibly matching TRBD1 (6 bases). The CDR3 runs to 11 residues. Germline V gene lookup returns CDR1 SNHLY and CDR2 FYNNEI. The germline V and J ends were trimmed by 5 bases and 6 bases, with 7 bases remaining between them.

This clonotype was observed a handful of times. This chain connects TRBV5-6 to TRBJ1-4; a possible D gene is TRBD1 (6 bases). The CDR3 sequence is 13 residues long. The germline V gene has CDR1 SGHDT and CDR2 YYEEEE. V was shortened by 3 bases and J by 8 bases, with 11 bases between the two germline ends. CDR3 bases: TGTGCCAGCAGCTCCGGGACATCCGAAAAACTGTTTTTT. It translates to CASSSGTSEKLFF.

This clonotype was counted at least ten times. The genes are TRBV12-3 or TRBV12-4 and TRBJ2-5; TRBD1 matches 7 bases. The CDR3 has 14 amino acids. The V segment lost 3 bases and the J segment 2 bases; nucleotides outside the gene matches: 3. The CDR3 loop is CASSLGQMQETQYF. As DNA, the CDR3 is TGTGCCAGCAGTTTGGGACAGATGCAAGAGACCCAGTACTTC.

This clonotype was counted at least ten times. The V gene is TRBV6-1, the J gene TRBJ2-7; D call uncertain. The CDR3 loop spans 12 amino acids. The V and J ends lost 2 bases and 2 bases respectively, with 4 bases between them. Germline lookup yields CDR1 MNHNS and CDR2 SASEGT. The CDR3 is CASSESPYEQYF. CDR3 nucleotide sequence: TGTGCCAGCAGTGAAAGTCCCTACGAGCAGTACTTC.

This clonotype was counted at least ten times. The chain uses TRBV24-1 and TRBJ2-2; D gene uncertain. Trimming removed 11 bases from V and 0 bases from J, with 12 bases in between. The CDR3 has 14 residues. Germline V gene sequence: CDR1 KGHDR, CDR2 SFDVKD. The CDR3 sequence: CAIGPTSNTGELFF. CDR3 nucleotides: TGTGCCATTGGCCCCACTTCGAACACCGGGGAGCTGTTTTTT.

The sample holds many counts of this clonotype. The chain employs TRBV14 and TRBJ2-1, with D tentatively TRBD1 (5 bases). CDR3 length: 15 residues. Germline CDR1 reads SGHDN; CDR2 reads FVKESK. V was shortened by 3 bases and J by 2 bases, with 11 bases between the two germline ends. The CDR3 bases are TGTGCCAGCAGCCACACAGGTTCCCCCTACAATGAGCAGTTCTTC. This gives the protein CASSHTGSPYNEQFF.

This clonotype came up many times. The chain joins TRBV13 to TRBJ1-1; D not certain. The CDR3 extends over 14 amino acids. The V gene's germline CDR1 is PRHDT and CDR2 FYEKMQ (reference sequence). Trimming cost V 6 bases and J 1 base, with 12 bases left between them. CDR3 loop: CASSHGRENTEAFF. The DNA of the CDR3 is TGTGCCAGCAGTCATGGAAGAGAGAACACTGAAGCTTTCTTT.

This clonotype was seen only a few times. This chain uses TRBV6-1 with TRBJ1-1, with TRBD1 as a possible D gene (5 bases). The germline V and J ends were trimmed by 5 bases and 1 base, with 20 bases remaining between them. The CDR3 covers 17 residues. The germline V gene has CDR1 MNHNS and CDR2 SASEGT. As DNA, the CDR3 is TGTGCCAGCAGTCCCGGTGGTAGGGGTTTTTGGAACACTGAAGCTTTCTTT. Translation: CASSPGGRGFWNTEAFF.

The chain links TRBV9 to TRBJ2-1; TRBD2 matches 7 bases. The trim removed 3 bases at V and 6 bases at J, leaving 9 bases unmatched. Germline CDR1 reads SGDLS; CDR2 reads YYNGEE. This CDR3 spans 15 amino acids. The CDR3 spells CASSAPAGATNEQFF. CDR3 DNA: TGTGCCAGCAGCGCCCCCGCGGGAGCTACCAATGAGCAGTTCTTC.

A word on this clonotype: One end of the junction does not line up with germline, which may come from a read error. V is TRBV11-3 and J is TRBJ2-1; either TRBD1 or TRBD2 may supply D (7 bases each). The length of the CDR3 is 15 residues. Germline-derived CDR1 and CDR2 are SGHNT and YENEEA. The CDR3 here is CASKGAAGSYSEQFF. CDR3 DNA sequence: TGTGCCAGCAAGGGGGCAGCGGGGTCCTACAGTGAGCAGTTCTTC.